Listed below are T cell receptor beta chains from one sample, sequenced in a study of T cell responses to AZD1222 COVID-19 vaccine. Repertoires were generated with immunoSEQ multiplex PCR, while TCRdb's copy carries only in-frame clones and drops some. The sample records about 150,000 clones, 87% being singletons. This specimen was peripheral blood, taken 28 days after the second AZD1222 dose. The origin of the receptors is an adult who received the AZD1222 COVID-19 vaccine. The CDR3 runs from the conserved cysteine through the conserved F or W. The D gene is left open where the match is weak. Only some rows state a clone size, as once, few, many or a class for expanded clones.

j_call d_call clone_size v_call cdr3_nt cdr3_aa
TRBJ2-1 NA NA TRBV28 TGTGCCAGCAGAAAGGACTTCTACAATGAGCAGTTCTTC CASRKDFYNEQFF
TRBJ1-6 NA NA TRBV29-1 TGCAGCGTAAAAGCGGGTATGGAAACTAATTCACCCCTCCACTTT CSVKAGMETNSPLHF
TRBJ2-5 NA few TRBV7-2 TGTGCCAGCAGCTCCCGAGGGTGGGGCGCGGAGACCCAGTACTTC CASSSRGWGAETQYF
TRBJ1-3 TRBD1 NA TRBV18 TGTGCCAGCTCACCAGGGAAGGACAGGTCTGGAAACACCATATATTTT CASSPGKDRSGNTIYF
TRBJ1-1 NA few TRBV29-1 TGCAGCGTTGCCATAGGGGGAATGAACACTGAAGCTTTCTTT CSVAIGGMNTEAFF
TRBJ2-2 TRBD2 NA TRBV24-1 TGTGCCACCAGTGGGGGGCGGGAGGAAGATACCGGGGAGCTGTTTTTT CATSGGREEDTGELFF
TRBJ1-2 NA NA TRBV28 TGTGCCAGCAGTCTATCCCTGGGGGGAGGCTACACCTTC CASSLSLGGGYTF
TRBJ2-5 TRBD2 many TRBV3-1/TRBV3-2 TGTGCCACCTCGACTAGCGGGATTGGAGTGACCCAGTACTTC CATSTSGIGVTQYF
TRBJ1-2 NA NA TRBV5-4 TGTGCCAGCAGCTTAGCCGACGCCGCCGGTGGCTACACCTTC CASSLADAAGGYTF
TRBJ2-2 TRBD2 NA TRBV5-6 TGTGCCAGCAGCTTGCCGACTAGCGGGCGGAGGATTAACGGGGAGCTGTTTTTT CASSLPTSGRRINGELFF
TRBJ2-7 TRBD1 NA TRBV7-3 TGTGCCAGCAGCTTAACCCCGGGACAGGGGTCCTACGAGCAGTACTTC CASSLTPGQGSYEQYF
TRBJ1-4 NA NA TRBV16 TGTGCCAGCAGCCCTCTACAGGGTTCGGAAAAACTGTTTTTT CASSPLQGSEKLFF
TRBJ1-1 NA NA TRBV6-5 TGTGCCACCATGGGAACCCTGAACACTGAAGCTTTCTTT CATMGTLNTEAFF
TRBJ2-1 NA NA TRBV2 TGTGCCAGCACCCAGTGGCTAACTGAGTGGTTCTTC CASTQWLTEWFF
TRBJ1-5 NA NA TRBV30 TGTGCCTGGAGTGGGGCCTCCGGGATACTCAATCAGCCCCAGCATTTT CAWSGASGILNQPQHF
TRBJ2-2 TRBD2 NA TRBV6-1 TGTGCCAGCAGTGATGAACTAGCGGGAGCCTTTGGGGAGCTGTTTTTT CASSDELAGAFGELFF
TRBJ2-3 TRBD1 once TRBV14 TGTGCCAGCAGCCAAGGAGACAGGGGGCGGACAGATACGCAGTATTTT CASSQGDRGRTDTQYF
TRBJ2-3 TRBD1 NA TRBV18 TGTGCCAGCTCACCTCAGGGGGCGCTTCTCGATACGCAGTATTTT CASSPQGALLDTQYF
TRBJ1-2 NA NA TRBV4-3 TGCGCCAGCAGCCAAGACGGGTCTATTAACTATGGCTACACCTTC CASSQDGSINYGYTF
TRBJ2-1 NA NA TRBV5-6 TGTGCCAGCAGCCCGACAGCGCCCAGCAATGAGCAGTTCTTC CASSPTAPSNEQFF
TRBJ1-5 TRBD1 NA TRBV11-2 TGTGCCAGCAGCTTAGAGGGACAGAAGAATCAGCCCCAGCATTTT CASSLEGQKNQPQHF
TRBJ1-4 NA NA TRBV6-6 TGTGCCAGCAGTTACTCAGATGAAAAACTGTTTTTT CASSYSDEKLFF
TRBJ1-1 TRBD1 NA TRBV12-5 TGTGCTAGTGGTTTGGCCGGACAGGGGGGATTGGCTTTCTTT CASGLAGQGGLAFF
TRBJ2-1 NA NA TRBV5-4 TGTGCCAGCAGCTTGCCCAGGGGTTCCCCCAATGAGCAGTTCTTC CASSLPRGSPNEQFF
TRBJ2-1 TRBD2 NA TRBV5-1 TGCGCCAGCAGCTCTCTAGCGGGGAGCTCCTACAATGAGCAGTTCTTC CASSSLAGSSYNEQFF
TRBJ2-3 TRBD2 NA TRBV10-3 TGTGCCATCAGGCCAGGACTAGCGGGAGGCACAGATACGCAGTATTTT CAIRPGLAGGTDTQYF
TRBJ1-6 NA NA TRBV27 TGTGCCAGCAGTTTACCCGCCTCACCCCTCCACTTT CASSLPASPLHF
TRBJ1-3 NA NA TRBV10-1 TGCGCCAGCAGTGAGACAGGGAGCACAGGAAACACCATATATTTT CASSETGSTGNTIYF
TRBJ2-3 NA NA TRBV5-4 TGTGCCAGCTCGGGGTGGGCAACTAGCACAGATACGCAGTATTTT CASSGWATSTDTQYF